This is a list of T cell receptor beta chains from one sample in a study of blood T cell repertoires in COVID-19. Clones were read by immunoSEQ multiplex PCR, and TCRdb kept only the in-frame ones, dropping some. The sample yields about 100,000 clones, approximately 81% seen once. The sample consisted of peripheral blood. These receptors originate from a human donor in a cohort sampled during active COVID-19. CDR3s include the opening cysteine and the closing phenylalanine or tryptophan. D genes are given only for firm matches. Clone size is given for some rows only: seen once, a few or many times, or a class if the clone is expanded.

DNA | CDR3 | J | V | size | D | length
TGTGCCAGCAGCCAAGAGGGCAGCTATGGCTACACCTTC | CASSQEGSYGYTF | TRBJ1-2 | TRBV4-2 | few | NA | 13
TGTGCCAGCAGCTTGGGAGGGAGGACAGATACGCAGTATTTT | CASSLGGRTDTQYF | TRBJ2-3 | TRBV7-9 | NA | TRBD2 | 14
TGCAGCGTCCAGACTAGCGGGAGGGCCTCCGGGGAGCTGTTTTTT | CSVQTSGRASGELFF | TRBJ2-2 | TRBV29-1 | few | TRBD2 | 15
TGTGCCAGCAGCGACGGACTAGCGGGAGTCCCGGCGGGCACAGATACGCAGTATTTT | CASSDGLAGVPAGTDTQYF | TRBJ2-3 | TRBV6-2/TRBV6-3 | NA | TRBD2 | 19
TGCGCCAGCAGCTTGGGGCCAGGGGCAGATACGCAGTATTTT | CASSLGPGADTQYF | TRBJ2-3 | TRBV5-1 | once | NA | 14
TGTGCCAGCAGCTCCAAGCGGGACATTCAGTACTTC | CASSSKRDIQYF | TRBJ2-4 | TRBV7-8 | NA | NA | 12
TGTGCCAGCAGCTTAGGAACAGGGGGCTACAATGAGCAGTTCTTC | CASSLGTGGYNEQFF | TRBJ2-1 | TRBV11-3 | NA | TRBD1 | 15
TGTGCCAGCAGCCCCGGGGGGGGCTCCTACAATGAGCAGTTCTTC | CASSPGGGSYNEQFF | TRBJ2-1 | TRBV9 | NA | TRBD2 | 15
TGTGCCAGCAGTTACTCAACAGGGGCGGAGGGCTACACCTTC | CASSYSTGAEGYTF | TRBJ1-2 | TRBV6-6 | NA | TRBD1 | 14
TGTGCCAGCTCATCCGGGACAGTCCAAGAGACCCAGTACTTC | CASSSGTVQETQYF | TRBJ2-5 | TRBV18 | NA | TRBD1 | 14
TGTGCCAGCTCACCTTCTTCACTCCGGGGTCTTGGCACTGAAGCTTTCTTT | CASSPSSLRGLGTEAFF | TRBJ1-1 | TRBV18 | NA | NA | 17
TGTGCCAGCAGCTTCCCAACAGGGCTTAGCGAGACCCAGTACTTC | CASSFPTGLSETQYF | TRBJ2-5 | TRBV5-6 | NA | NA | 15
TGCGCCAGCAGCCAACCGACTAGCAATGAGCAGTTCTTC | CASSQPTSNEQFF | TRBJ2-1 | TRBV4-1 | once | NA | 13
TGTGCCAGCAGCCCCTCGGCCGGGTTGGAGACCCAGTACTTC | CASSPSAGLETQYF | TRBJ2-5 | TRBV7-2 | NA | NA | 14
TGTGCCAGTAAGGACTTGAACACCGGGGAGCTGTTTTTT | CASKDLNTGELFF | TRBJ2-2 | TRBV19 | NA | NA | 13
TGTGCCAGCAGTTCGTCCGGGAACAGGGTAGGTCCCTACGAGCAGTACTTC | CASSSSGNRVGPYEQYF | TRBJ2-7 | TRBV28 | NA | NA | 17
TGCGCCAGCAGCCAAACCCAGGGGGCAACTAATGAAAAACTGTTTTTT | CASSQTQGATNEKLFF | TRBJ1-4 | TRBV4-3 | NA | TRBD1 | 16
TGTGCCAGCAGCTTACTAGCGGGAGGGCCAGGGACAGATACGCAGTATTTT | CASSLLAGGPGTDTQYF | TRBJ2-3 | TRBV7-6 | NA | TRBD2 | 17
TGTGCCAGCAGTTTCTCAGGGGGGCAAAATCAGCCCCAGCATTTT | CASSFSGGQNQPQHF | TRBJ1-5 | TRBV28 | few | TRBD1 | 15
TGTGCCAGCTCACCACCGCGGGGCACTAACACCGGGGAGCTGTTTTTT | CASSPPRGTNTGELFF | TRBJ2-2 | TRBV18 | NA | NA | 16
TGTGCCAGCACCGAGGGACTTTTCCTTCTGAGCTCCTACAATGAGCAGTTCTTC | CASTEGLFLLSSYNEQFF | TRBJ2-1 | TRBV28 | NA | NA | 18
TGTGCCAGCAGCGTAGGCGCAACTAATGAAAAACTGTTTTTT | CASSVGATNEKLFF | TRBJ1-4 | TRBV9 | NA | NA | 14
TGTGCCAGCAGGGGACTAGCGGGAGTTGAAACCGGGGAGCTGTTTTTT | CASRGLAGVETGELFF | TRBJ2-2 | TRBV11-2 | NA | TRBD2 | 16
TGTGCCAGCAGCACCGGGAGCAATCAGCCCCAGCATTTT | CASSTGSNQPQHF | TRBJ1-5 | TRBV7-2 | few | NA | 13
TGCGCCAGCAGCTTGGAGGACAGCTCTGGAAACACCATATATTTT | CASSLEDSSGNTIYF | TRBJ1-3 | TRBV5-1 | NA | NA | 15
TGTGCCGTATCCACCGGGGGTAGCGGGAGGGATGAGCAGTTCTTC | CAVSTGGSGRDEQFF | TRBJ2-1 | TRBV19 | NA | TRBD2 | 15